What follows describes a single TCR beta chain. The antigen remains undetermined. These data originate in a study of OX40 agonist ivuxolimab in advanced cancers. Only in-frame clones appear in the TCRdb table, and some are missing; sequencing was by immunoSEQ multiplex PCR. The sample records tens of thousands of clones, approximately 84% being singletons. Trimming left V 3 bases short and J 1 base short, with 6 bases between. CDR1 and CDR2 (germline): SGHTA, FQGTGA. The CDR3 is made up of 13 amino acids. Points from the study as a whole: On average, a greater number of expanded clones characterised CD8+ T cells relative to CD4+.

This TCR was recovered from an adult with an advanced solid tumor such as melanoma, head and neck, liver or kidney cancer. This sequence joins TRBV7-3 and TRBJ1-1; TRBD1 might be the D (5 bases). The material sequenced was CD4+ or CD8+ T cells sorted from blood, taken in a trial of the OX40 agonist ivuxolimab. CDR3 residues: CASSLTENTEAFF. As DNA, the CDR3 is TGTGCCAGCAGCTTGACAGAGAACACTGAAGCTTTCTTT.